The 32 T cell receptor beta chains reported below all come from one sample, sequenced in a study of T-cell memory formation after mild COVID-19. TCRdb fed the 5' RACE reads into MiXCR, producing one record per CDR3 protein. The table includes more than 250,000 distinct CDR3 sequences, 16% detected once. Specimen: PBMCs or a T cell subset sorted from them (not recorded which). Receptor source: a young man who had mild COVID-19 (a few samples of this study predate the infection). Cell type and time point are not known.

A few counts support this clonotype. V usage is TRBV25-1 and J usage is TRBJ2-5, with a weak D call TRBD2 (5 bases). Per the germline V gene, CDR1 is MGHDK and CDR2 is SYGVNS. This CDR3 spans 14 amino acids. The V end lost 2 bases, the J end lost 0 bases, and 7 bases lay between the germline ends. DNA of the CDR3: TGTGCCAGCAGTGAAAGGGAGTACCAAGAGACCCAGTACTTC. Translating it yields CASSEREYQETQYF.

This clonotype was observed a few times. This rearrangement joins TRBV6-5 to TRBJ2-7, with D unclear. The ends were cut back, 6 bases at V and 0 bases at J, with 15 bases in the middle. CDR1 and CDR2 (germline): MNHEY, SVGAGI. The CDR3 length is 15 residues. The CDR3 DNA reads TGTGCCAGCAGCTATAGTTATCCAAGCTCCTACGAGCAGTACTTC. Protein product: CASSYSYPSSYEQYF.

The gene calls are TRBV7-6 and TRBJ2-2; 7 positions agree with TRBD2. Losses at the gene ends were 5 bases for V and 3 bases for J; bases not matched to a gene: 6. Germline V CDR1 and CDR2: SGHVS, FNYEAQ. The CDR3 has 15 amino acids. The CDR3 nucleotides read TGTGCCAGCAGCGTCCGGGACTACCACACCGGGGAGCTGTTTTTT. This encodes CASSVRDYHTGELFF.

V usage is TRBV29-1 and J usage is TRBJ2-1; no clear D gene. Per the germline V gene, CDR1 is SQVTM and CDR2 is ANQGSEA. The germline V and J ends were trimmed by 8 bases and 5 bases, with 7 bases remaining between them. The CDR3 is made up of 10 amino acids. CDR3 protein: CSLGDNEQFF. In DNA, the CDR3 is TGCAGCCTTGGGGACAATGAGCAGTTCTTC.

This clonotype was counted between two and nine times. The chain combines TRBV5-1 with TRBJ1-6, with 9 nucleotides matching TRBD1. This CDR3 comprises 16 residues. J was trimmed by 7 bases and V by 4 bases; bases with no gene match: 9. In germline, CDR1 is SGHRS, CDR2 YFSETQ. The CDR3 spells CASSPRQGGRNSPLHF. CDR3 coding DNA: TGCGCCAGCAGCCCCAGACAGGGGGGAAGGAATTCACCCCTCCACTTT.

The rearrangement links TRBV19 to TRBJ2-6; a weak D match, TRBD1 (7 bases). The CDR3 has 17 amino acids. Germline V gene lookup returns CDR1 LNHDA and CDR2 SQIVND (reference sequence). V gave up 1 base and J gave up 3 bases, with 13 bases separating them. The CDR3 DNA sequence: TGTGCCAGTAGTATAGGGAGGGGGCGCATTGGGGCCAACGTCCTGACTTTC. This codes for CASSIGRGRIGANVLTF. The entire variable domain, with the rest obtained from reference TRBV19 and TRBJ2-6, is as follows: DGGITQSPKYLFRKEGQNVTLSCEQNLNHDAMYWYRQDPGQGLRLIYYSQIVNDFQKGDIAEGYSVSREKKESFPLTVTSAQKNPTAFYLCASSIGRGRIGANVLTFGAGSRLTVL.

This clonotype was counted only a few times. The genes are TRBV7-2 and TRBJ1-1; D not resolved. Germline CDR1 and CDR2: SGHTA and FQGNSA. The V end was cut by 2 bases, the J end by 1 base, with 11 bases between. This CDR3 comprises 15 residues. As DNA, the CDR3 is TGTGCCAGCAGCTTACTGCGCGGAACGAACACTGAAGCTTTCTTT. Protein product: CASSLLRGTNTEAFF.

This clonotype was observed a few times. The chain has TRBV10-3 and TRBJ2-3; no clear D gene. The CDR3 length is 13 residues. Trimming shortened V by 2 bases and J by 4 bases, and 7 bases separated the two germline ends. Germline CDR1 ENHRY, CDR2 SYGVKD. The CDR3 sequence: CAISERQADTQYF. CDR3 coding DNA: TGTGCCATCAGTGAGCGGCAGGCAGATACGCAGTATTTT.

V is TRBV2 and J is TRBJ1-1; TRBD1 is a possible D gene (6 bases). Germline CDR1 is SNHLY and CDR2 is FYNNEI. The V gene lost 4 bases and the J gene lost 2 bases, with 29 bases spanning the gap. The CDR3 totals 20 residues. CDR3 protein: CASSAPGVGTSRLSNTEAFF. The CDR3 DNA is TGTGCCAGCAGTGCCCCGGGGGTTGGGACATCCCGTCTCTCAAACACTGAAGCTTTCTTT.

A few counts support this clonotype. This chain connects TRBV6-5 to TRBJ1-2; 8 positions agree with TRBD1. V lost 5 bases and J lost 4; bases outside the gene matches: 9. The CDR3 covers 15 residues. Germline V lookup: CDR1 MNHEY, CDR2 SVGAGI. DNA for the CDR3: TGTGCCAGCAGTACTGGGACAGGTACCTCCTATGGCTACACCTTC. Translated: CASSTGTGTSYGYTF.

This clonotype was seen repeatedly, ten times or more. This chain joins TRBV4-3 and TRBJ2-2; D not resolved. V lost 0 bases and J lost 6, with 8 bases in between. This CDR3 has 14 residues. Germline loops: CDR1 LGHNA, CDR2 YSLEER. The CDR3 DNA follows: TGCGCCAGCAGCCAAGATCGGTTTCCCGGGGAGCTGTTTTTT. This gives the protein CASSQDRFPGELFF.

This clonotype was recorded a few times. The chain combines TRBV6-2 or TRBV6-3 with TRBJ2-2; D may be TRBD2 (6 bases). V lost 5 bases and J 2 bases, leaving 15 bases between the germline ends. The CDR3 runs to 16 residues. Germline assignment: CDR1 MNHEY and CDR2 SVGEGT. Here the CDR3 reads CASSPWGVDNTGELFF. CDR3 nucleotides: TGTGCCAGCAGTCCATGGGGGGTTGATAACACCGGGGAGCTGTTTTTT.

CDR3 sequence reads: CASSFLNSPLHF. CDR3 DNA: TGTGCCAGCAGCTTTCTGAATTCACCCCTCCACTTT. The chain has TRBV7-9 and TRBJ1-6; D is uncertain. Germline CDR1 and CDR2: SEHNR and FQNEAQ (reference sequence). V lost 3 bases to trimming and J lost 7 bases, with 4 bases between them. CDR3 length: 12 amino acids.

The V and J genes are TRBV5-1 and TRBJ1-6; D is uncertain. This CDR3 region has 12 residues. Germline-derived CDR1 and CDR2 are SGHRS and YFSETQ. V was cut by 5 bases and J by 7 bases, with 7 bases left in between. The CDR3 sequence: CASRRANSPLHF. The DNA for the CDR3 is TGCGCCAGCAGACGGGCCAATTCACCCCTCCACTTT. Full variable domain (remainder filled in from reference TRBV5-1 and TRBJ1-6): KAGVTQTPRYLIKTRGQQVTLSCSPISGHRSVSWYQQTPGQGLQFLFEYFSETQRNKGNFPGRFSGRQFSNSRSEMNVSTLELGDSALYLCASRRANSPLHFGNGTRLTVT.

The chain has TRBV7-2 and TRBJ1-2; D is undetermined. Trimming pared 5 bases from V and 4 bases from J, leaving 11 bases between. Germline V gene sequence: CDR1 SGHTA, CDR2 FQGNSA. This CDR3 has 13 amino acids. DNA for the CDR3: TGTGCCAGCAGCCCTCCCAACGTCTATGGCTACACCTTC. Translation gives CASSPPNVYGYTF.

The V call is TRBV7-2, the J call TRBJ2-1, with unresolved D. CDR1 and CDR2 (germline): SGHTA, FQGNSA. The V and J ends lost 6 bases and 8 bases respectively, with 14 bases between them. The CDR3 has 13 residues. The CDR3 nucleotides are TGTGCCAGCAGAGCCGGGTACATGGATGAGCAGTTCTTC. Translation: CASRAGYMDEQFF.

The CDR3 here is CASSPGEGTEAFF. The CDR3 DNA follows: TGTGCCAGCTCCCCAGGGGAGGGCACTGAAGCTTTCTTT. V gene TRBV18 combines with J gene TRBJ1-1, with TRBD1 as a possible D gene (6 bases). Trimming removed 6 bases from V and 4 bases from J, with 12 bases in between. The CDR3 covers 13 residues. Germline-derived CDR1 and CDR2 are KGHSH and LQKENI. The whole variable domain, filled in from reference TRBV18 and TRBJ1-1, reads NAGVMQNPRHLVRRRGQEARLRCSPMKGHSHVYWYRQLPEEGLKFMVYLQKENIIDESGMPKERFSAEFPKEGPSILRIQQVVRGDSAAYFCASSPGEGTEAFFGQGTRLTVV.

The table lists this clonotype with many counts. V usage is TRBV5-1 and J usage is TRBJ2-7; D gene unclear. V lost 0 bases, J lost 2 bases, and 9 bases lay in between. This CDR3 is 14 amino acids long. Per the germline V gene, CDR1 is SGHRS and CDR2 is YFSETQ. CDR3 region: CASSLGAGPYEQYF. The CDR3 DNA reads TGCGCCAGCAGCTTGGGCGCTGGACCCTACGAGCAGTACTTC.

The chain uses TRBV12-3 or TRBV12-4 and TRBJ2-5; a possible D gene is TRBD1 (6 bases). The CDR3 is 13 amino acids. The V gene lost 7 bases and the J gene lost 2 bases, with 11 bases spanning the gap. CDR3 nucleotides: TGTGCCAGCACCTCCGGGACACAAGAGACCCAGTACTTC. Translation gives CASTSGTQETQYF.

The rearrangement uses TRBV4-1 and TRBJ1-1; D is ambiguous. The CDR3 extends over 15 amino acids. Germline lookup yields CDR1 MGHRA and CDR2 YSYEKL. V was pared by 6 bases and J by 2 bases, with 16 bases between. The CDR3 DNA is TGCGCCAGCAGGCCCCGGTCGAACACCAACACTGAAGCTTTCTTT. Encoded protein: CASRPRSNTNTEAFF.

V gene TRBV2 combines with J gene TRBJ2-7; possibly TRBD2 for D (5 bases). Germline loops: CDR1 SNHLY, CDR2 FYNNEI. V was pared by 1 base and J by 7 bases, with 17 bases between. This CDR3 is 15 amino acids long. CDR3 region: CASSEGSREPWEQYV. The CDR3 DNA is TGTGCCAGCAGTGAAGGGTCAAGGGAGCCTTGGGAGCAGTACGTC.

The chain couples TRBV9 to TRBJ2-7, with 7 positions matching TRBD1. CDR3 length equals 15 residues. In germline, CDR1 is SGDLS, CDR2 YYNGEE. The V and J ends lost 0 bases and 3 bases, in that order; junction bases with no gene match: 6. In DNA form, the CDR3 reads TGTGCCAGCAGCGTAGGTAGTGGACAGGACTACGAGCAGTACTTC. Protein product: CASSVGSGQDYEQYF.

There are a few counts of this clonotype. CDR3 nucleotides: TGTGCCACACACCCTCTACAGGGGTACGAGCAGTACTTC. Amino acids: CATHPLQGYEQYF. The chain links TRBV6-5 to TRBJ2-7, with 7 bases aligning to TRBD1. CDR3 length: 13 residues. Germline V gene lookup returns CDR1 MNHEY and CDR2 SVGAGI. V was pared by 10 bases and J by 4 bases, with 10 bases of the junction left unmatched.

This clonotype appeared a few times. The chain couples TRBV20-1 to TRBJ1-3, with D possibly being TRBD1 (5 bases). The V end lost 3 bases, the J end lost 0 bases, and 15 bases lay between the germline ends. Germline assignment: CDR1 DFQATT and CDR2 SNEGSKA (reference sequence). The CDR3 covers 16 residues. The CDR3 region is CSASPGTYSSGNTIYF. As DNA, the CDR3 is TGCAGTGCTAGCCCTGGGACCTACTCCTCTGGAAACACCATATATTTT.

A few counts support this clonotype. J is TRBJ2-2 and V is TRBV4-2; D unresolved. This CDR3 has 17 amino acids. V shed 4 bases and J shed 0 bases, with 15 bases lying between them. The germline V gene has CDR1 LGHNA and CDR2 YNFKEQ. For the CDR3, the DNA is TGTGCCAGCAGCCTCCCCGTACGGCTAACGAACACCGGGGAGCTGTTTTTT. Translated: CASSLPVRLTNTGELFF.

The sample holds many counts of this clonotype. The chain uses TRBV20-1 and TRBJ2-3, with 10 positions matching TRBD2. The germline V gene has CDR1 DFQATT and CDR2 SNEGSKA (reference sequence). This CDR3 spans 19 amino acids. J lost 1 base, V lost 3 bases, and 16 bases had no gene match. The CDR3 region has the DNA TGCAGTGCTAGCAGCCCAGCGGGGGGGCAAAGACTTGGCACAGATACGCAGTATTTT. This codes for CSASSPAGGQRLGTDTQYF.

The chain links TRBV27 to TRBJ2-4; 10 bases line up with TRBD2. The CDR3 contains 14 residues. Germline V gene lookup returns CDR1 MNHEY and CDR2 SMNVEV (reference sequence). After removal of 5 bases from V and 5 bases from J, the junction contained 3 bases not matched to a gene. CDR3 region: CASSHTSGENIQYF. Written as DNA, the CDR3 is TGTGCCAGCAGTCACACTAGCGGGGAAAACATTCAGTACTTC.

The genes are TRBV7-9 and TRBJ1-6, with 10 bases aligning to TRBD1. Trimming at V came to 5 bases and at J to 8 bases, leaving 6 bases not matched to a gene. CDR1 is SEHNR, CDR2 FQNEAQ, per germline (reference sequence). This CDR3 is 15 amino acids long. CDR3 bases: TGTGCCAGCAGCCCGGTCGGGACAGGGGATTCACCCCTCCACTTT. This gives the protein CASSPVGTGDSPLHF. Together with reference TRBV7-9 and TRBJ1-6, the CDR3 gives the full variable domain: DTGVSQNPRHKITKRGQNVTFRCDPISEHNRLYWYRQTLGQGPEFLTYFQNEAQLEKSRLLSDRFSAERPKGSFSTLEIQRTEQGDSAMYLCASSPVGTGDSPLHFGNGTRLTVT.

This clonotype was counted ten times or more. V is TRBV4-1 and J is TRBJ1-1, with 7 positions matching TRBD1. Germline assignment: CDR1 MGHRA and CDR2 YSYEKL. The CDR3 extends over 14 amino acids. V gave up 4 bases and J gave up 4 bases; unmatched junction bases: 6. The DNA for the CDR3 is TGCGCCAGCAGCCTATACAGGGGTGGCACTGAAGCTTTCTTT. It codes for CASSLYRGGTEAFF.

The CDR3 loop reads CSARRRGADEQFF. The CDR3 DNA reads as TGCAGTGCCCGGAGGCGGGGGGCAGATGAGCAGTTCTTC. This sequence joins TRBV20-1 and TRBJ2-1; TRBD2 matches at 8 bases. Trimming took 6 bases from V and 8 from J; bases not matched to a gene: 9. Germline V gives CDR1 DFQATT, CDR2 SNEGSKA (reference sequence). This CDR3 comprises 13 residues.

This clonotype was seen repeatedly, ten times or more. V gene TRBV7-2 combines with J gene TRBJ2-4; possibly TRBD1 for D (5 bases). The CDR3 is 16 amino acids. V shed 0 bases and J shed 4 bases, with 13 bases lying between them. Germline lookup yields CDR1 SGHTA and CDR2 FQGNSA. CDR3 sequence reads: CASSLASQGRKNIQYF. CDR3 bases: TGTGCCAGCAGCTTAGCCTCGCAGGGCCGTAAAAACATTCAGTACTTC.

The J gene is TRBJ1-1, the V gene TRBV7-2; TRBD1 might be the D (5 bases). V lost 1 base to trimming and J lost 7 bases, with 10 bases between them. This CDR3 spans 13 amino acids. Germline CDR1 reads SGHTA; CDR2 reads FQGNSA. The CDR3 sequence: CASSLGWDLEAFF. The CDR3 nucleotides are TGTGCCAGCAGCTTAGGGTGGGACCTTGAAGCTTTCTTT.